This TCR beta chain was identified during a study of T cells in tuberculosis. Thawed, overnight-rested PBMC were stained with GMM-loaded CD1B tetramer, viability dye and anti-CD3, then sorted. The CD1B tetramers carried C32 glucose monomycolate purified from Rhodococcus equi. Tetramer-negative cells, around 110,000 per donor, were also sorted. J gave up 1 base and V 8 bases, and 8 bases lay outside the gene matches. CDR3 size: 15 residues. Data came from immunoSEQ multiplex PCR; TCRdb stores just in-frame clones and leaves some out. This table holds around 50,000 clones, 88% found once. The specimen was CD1b-GMM tetramer-negative cells sorted from PBMCs. This receptor was taken from an adult woman with latent tuberculosis. The rearrangement uses TRBV23-1 and TRBJ1-1; 9 positions match TRBD1. TRBV23-1 is an open reading frame, and its role is uncertain. Here the CDR3 reads CASLDPGQGNTEAFF. CDR3 bases: TGCGCCAGCTTAGATCCGGGACAGGGGAACACTGAAGCTTTCTTT.